The sequence of this T cell receptor (beta chain) was determined in a study of T-cell memory formation after mild COVID-19. There are many counts of this clonotype. The antigen remains unidentified. Study-wide findings and caveats: SARS-CoV-2 specificity was not confirmed for second-wave clones peaking on day 37.

V lost 0 bases and J lost 0, with 9 bases in between. The CDR3 is 15 residues long. Looked up from germline, CDR1 is MNHEY and CDR2 is SVGAGI. TCRdb processed the 5' RACE reads anew with MiXCR; each CDR3 protein has one entry. Altogether hundreds of thousands of distinct CDR3 sequences are present, more than 15% being singletons, with the ten largest covering about a fifth. This sequence was found in a man between 18 and 35 years old who had mild COVID-19 (a few samples of this study predate the infection). Cell type and time point are not known. Sequencing used PBMCs or a T cell subset sorted from them (not recorded which). The chain links TRBV6-5 to TRBJ2-7, with a possible D match to TRBD2 (6 bases). CDR3 amino acids: CASSYSGGSSYEQYF. CDR3 coding DNA: TGTGCCAGCAGTTACTCGGGAGGATCCTCCTACGAGCAGTACTTC.